The T cell receptor beta chain described here comes from a study of Graves' ophthalmopathy and Graves' hyperthyroidism. Whole-study context: Hyperthyroidism is called stable when no ophthalmopathy develops within 18 months of follow-up. Findings of the study overall: Classification of ophthalmopathy versus stable hyperthyroidism by a 13-signature model yielded 85% to 90% sensitivity and just over 80% specificity.

Note on this clonotype: Its antigen is unidentified.

The hyperthyroidism patients had a new diagnosis of under 2 months' duration and were aged 18 to 65. Investigators amplified TCR beta CDR3 regions from RNA transcripts. An initial RT-PCR round employing HTBI primers preceded a second-round multiplex PCR. TCRdb reanalysed the multiplex PCR reads using MiXCR and keeps one entry per CDR3 protein. The sample records about 550,000 distinct CDR3 sequences, 39% being singletons. Trimming pared 0 bases from V and 1 base from J, leaving 12 bases between. Germline CDR1 reads GTSNPN; CDR2 reads SVGIG (reference sequence). CDR3 size: 15 residues. The receptor comes from an adult man with Graves' hyperthyroidism. This chain links TRBV30 with TRBJ1-1; D remains unclear. Sequencing was carried out using peripheral blood or thyroid tissue (not recorded which). The CDR3 nucleotides read TGTGCCTGGAGTGTACCGGCTCGACAGAACACTGAAGCTTTCTTT. This codes for CAWSVPARQNTEAFF.